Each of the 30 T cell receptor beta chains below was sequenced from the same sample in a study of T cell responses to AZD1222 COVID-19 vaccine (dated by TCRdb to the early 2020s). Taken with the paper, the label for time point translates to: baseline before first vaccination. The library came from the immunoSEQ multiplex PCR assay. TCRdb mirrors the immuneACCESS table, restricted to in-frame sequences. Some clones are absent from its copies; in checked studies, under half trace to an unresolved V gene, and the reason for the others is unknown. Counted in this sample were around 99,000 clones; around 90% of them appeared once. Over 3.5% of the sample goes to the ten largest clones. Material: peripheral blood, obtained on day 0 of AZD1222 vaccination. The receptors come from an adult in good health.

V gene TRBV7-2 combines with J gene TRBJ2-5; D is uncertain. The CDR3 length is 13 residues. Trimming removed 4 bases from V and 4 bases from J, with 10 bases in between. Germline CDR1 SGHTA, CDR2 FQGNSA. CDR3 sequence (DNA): TGTGCCAGCAGCTACAAGCCCGGAGAGACCCAGTACTTC. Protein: CASSYKPGETQYF.

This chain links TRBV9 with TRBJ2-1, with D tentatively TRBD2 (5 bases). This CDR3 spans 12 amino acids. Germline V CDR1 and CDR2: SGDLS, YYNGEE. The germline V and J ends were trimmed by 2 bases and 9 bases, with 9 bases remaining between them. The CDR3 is CASSVPRGEQFF. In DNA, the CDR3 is TGTGCCAGCAGCGTCCCCCGGGGTGAGCAGTTCTTC.

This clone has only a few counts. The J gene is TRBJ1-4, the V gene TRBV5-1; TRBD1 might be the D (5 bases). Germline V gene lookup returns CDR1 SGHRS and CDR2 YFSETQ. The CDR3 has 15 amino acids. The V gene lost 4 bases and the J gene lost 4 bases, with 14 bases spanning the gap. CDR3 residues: CASSIQGPYNEKLFF. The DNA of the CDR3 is TGCGCCAGCAGCATCCAGGGTCCCTATAATGAAAAACTGTTTTTT.

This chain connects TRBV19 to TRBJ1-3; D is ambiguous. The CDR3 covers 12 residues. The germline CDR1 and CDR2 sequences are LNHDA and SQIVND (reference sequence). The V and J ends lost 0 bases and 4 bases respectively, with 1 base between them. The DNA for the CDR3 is TGTGCCAGTAGTATAGAAGGAAACACCATATATTTT. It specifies CASSIEGNTIYF.

This chain's CDR3 is CAWSFGGLTEAFF. The CDR3 region has the DNA TGTGCCTGGAGTTTTGGGGGCCTCACTGAAGCTTTCTTT. The chain combines TRBV30 with TRBJ1-1; a possible D gene is TRBD1 (6 bases). With 2 bases removed from V and 4 bases from J, the gap between germline ends came to 11 bases. Per germline, CDR1 GTSNPN and CDR2 SVGIG (reference sequence). This CDR3 spans 13 amino acids.

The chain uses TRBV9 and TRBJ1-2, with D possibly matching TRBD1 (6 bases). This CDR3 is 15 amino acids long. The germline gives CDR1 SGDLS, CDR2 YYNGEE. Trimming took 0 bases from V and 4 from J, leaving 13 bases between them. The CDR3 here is CASSVDPGGPYGYTF. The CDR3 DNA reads TGTGCCAGCAGCGTAGACCCCGGGGGGCCCTATGGCTACACCTTC. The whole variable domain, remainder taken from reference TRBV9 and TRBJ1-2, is DSGVTQTPKHLITATGQRVTLRCSPRSGDLSVYWYQQSLDQGLQFLIQYYNGEERAKGNILERFSAQQFPDLHSELNLSSLELGDSALYFCASSVDPGGPYGYTFGSGTRLTVV.

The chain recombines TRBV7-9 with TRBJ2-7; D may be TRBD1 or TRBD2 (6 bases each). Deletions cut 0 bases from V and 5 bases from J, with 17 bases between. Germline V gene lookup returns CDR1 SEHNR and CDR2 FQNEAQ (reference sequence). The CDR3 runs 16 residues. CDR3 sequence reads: CASSLARGRGAHEQYF. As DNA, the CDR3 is TGTGCCAGCAGCTTAGCGCGGGGCAGGGGTGCCCACGAGCAGTACTTC.

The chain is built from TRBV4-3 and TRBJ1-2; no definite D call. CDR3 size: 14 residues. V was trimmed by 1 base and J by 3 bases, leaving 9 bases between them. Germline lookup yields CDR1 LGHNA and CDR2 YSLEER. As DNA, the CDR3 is TGCGCCAGCAGCCAAGCCCGCGAGTACTATGGCTACACCTTC. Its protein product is CASSQAREYYGYTF.

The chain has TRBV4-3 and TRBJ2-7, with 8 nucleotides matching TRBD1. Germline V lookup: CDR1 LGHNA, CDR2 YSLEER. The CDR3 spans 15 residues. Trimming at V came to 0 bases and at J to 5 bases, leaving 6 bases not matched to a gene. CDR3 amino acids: CASSQDCGRGHEQYF. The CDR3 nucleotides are TGCGCCAGCAGCCAAGATTGCGGCAGGGGGCACGAGCAGTACTTC.

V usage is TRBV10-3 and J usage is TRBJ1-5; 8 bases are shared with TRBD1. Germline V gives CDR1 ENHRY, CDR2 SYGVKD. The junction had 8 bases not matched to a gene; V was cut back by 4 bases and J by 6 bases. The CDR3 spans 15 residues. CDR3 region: CAISGGQGEVQPQHF. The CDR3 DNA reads TGTGCCATCAGTGGTGGACAGGGTGAGGTTCAGCCCCAGCATTTT.

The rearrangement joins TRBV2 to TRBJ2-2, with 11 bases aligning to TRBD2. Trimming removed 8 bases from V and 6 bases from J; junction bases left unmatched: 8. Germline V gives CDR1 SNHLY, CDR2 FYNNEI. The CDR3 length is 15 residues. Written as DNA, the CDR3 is TGTGCCAGCCGGCTAGCGGGAGGTATGGCCGGGGAGCTGTTTTTT. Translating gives CASRLAGGMAGELFF.

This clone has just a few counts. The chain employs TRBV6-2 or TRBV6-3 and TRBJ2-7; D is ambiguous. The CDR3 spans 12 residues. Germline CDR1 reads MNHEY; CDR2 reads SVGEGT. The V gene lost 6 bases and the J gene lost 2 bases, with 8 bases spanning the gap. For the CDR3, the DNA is TGTGCCAGCAGCCGGACCACCTACGAGCAGTACTTC. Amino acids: CASSRTTYEQYF.

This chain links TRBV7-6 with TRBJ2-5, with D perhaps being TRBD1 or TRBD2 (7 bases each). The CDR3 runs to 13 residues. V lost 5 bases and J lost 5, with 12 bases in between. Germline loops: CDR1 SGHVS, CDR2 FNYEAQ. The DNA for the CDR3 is TGTGCCAGCAGCGGGAGGGGGCTGGAGACCCAGTACTTC. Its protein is CASSGRGLETQYF.

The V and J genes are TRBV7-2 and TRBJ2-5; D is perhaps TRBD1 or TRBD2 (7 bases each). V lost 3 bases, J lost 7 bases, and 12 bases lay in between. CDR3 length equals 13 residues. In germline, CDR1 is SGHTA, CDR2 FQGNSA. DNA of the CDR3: TGTGCCAGCAGCTTCTCAGGGGGGGGGACCCAGTACTTC. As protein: CASSFSGGGTQYF.

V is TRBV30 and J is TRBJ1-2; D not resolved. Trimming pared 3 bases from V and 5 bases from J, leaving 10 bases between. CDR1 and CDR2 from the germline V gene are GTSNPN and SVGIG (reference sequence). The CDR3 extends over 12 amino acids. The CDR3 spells CAWRAIQYGYTF. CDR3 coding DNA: TGTGCCTGGAGGGCCATACAATATGGCTACACCTTC. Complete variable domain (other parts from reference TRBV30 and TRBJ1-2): SQTIHQWPATLVQPVGSPLSLECTVEGTSNPNLYWYRQAAGRGLQLLFYSVGIGQISSEVPQNLSASRPQDRQFILSSKKLLLSDSGFYLCAWRAIQYGYTFGSGTRLTVV.

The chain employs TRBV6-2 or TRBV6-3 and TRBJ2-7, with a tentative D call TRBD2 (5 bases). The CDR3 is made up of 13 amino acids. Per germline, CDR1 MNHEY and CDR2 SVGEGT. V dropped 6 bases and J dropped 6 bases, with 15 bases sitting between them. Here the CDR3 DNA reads TGTGCCAGCAGCCTATCGGGGTGGGCCGAGCAGTACTTC. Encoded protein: CASSLSGWAEQYF.

CDR3 residues: CASSIIAGITEAFF. Here the CDR3 DNA reads TGTGCCAGTAGTATAATCGCAGGGATCACTGAAGCTTTCTTT. This chain uses TRBV19 with TRBJ1-1; possibly TRBD1 for D (5 bases). CDR1 and CDR2 (germline): LNHDA, SQIVND (reference sequence). Trimming shortened V by 2 bases and J by 4 bases, and 11 bases separated the two germline ends. This CDR3 region has 14 residues.

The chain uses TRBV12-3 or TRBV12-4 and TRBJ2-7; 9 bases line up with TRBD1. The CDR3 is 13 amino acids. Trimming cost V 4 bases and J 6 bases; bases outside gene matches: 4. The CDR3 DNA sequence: TGTGCCAGCAGTTGGACAGGGGCAGGCGAGCAGTACTTC. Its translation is CASSWTGAGEQYF.

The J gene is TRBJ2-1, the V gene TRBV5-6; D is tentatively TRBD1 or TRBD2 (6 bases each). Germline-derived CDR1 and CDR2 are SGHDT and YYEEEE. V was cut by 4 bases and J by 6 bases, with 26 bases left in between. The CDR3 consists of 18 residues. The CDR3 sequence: CASSPEGVAALISNEQFF. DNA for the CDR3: TGTGCCAGCAGCCCAGAGGGGGTAGCGGCCCTCATTTCCAATGAGCAGTTCTTC.

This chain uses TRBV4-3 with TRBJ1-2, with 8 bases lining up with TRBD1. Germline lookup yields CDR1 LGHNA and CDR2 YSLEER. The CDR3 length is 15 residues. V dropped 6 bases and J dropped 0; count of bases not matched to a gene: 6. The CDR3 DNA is TGCGCCAGCAGACAGGGGGACACCACTAACTATGGCTACACCTTC. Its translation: CASRQGDTTNYGYTF.

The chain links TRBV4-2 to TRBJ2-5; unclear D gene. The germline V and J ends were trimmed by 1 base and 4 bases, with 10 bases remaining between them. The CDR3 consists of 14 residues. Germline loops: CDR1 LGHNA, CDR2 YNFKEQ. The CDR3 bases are TGTGCCAGCAGCCAAGGGGCTACTGGAGAGACCCAGTACTTC. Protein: CASSQGATGETQYF.

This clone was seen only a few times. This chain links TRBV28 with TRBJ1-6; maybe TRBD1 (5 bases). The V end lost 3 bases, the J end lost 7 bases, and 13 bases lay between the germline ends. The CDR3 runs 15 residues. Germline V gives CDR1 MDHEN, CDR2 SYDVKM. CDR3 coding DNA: TGTGCCAGCAGTTTCCTGATGGGGGTAAATTCACCCCTCCACTTT. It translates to CASSFLMGVNSPLHF.

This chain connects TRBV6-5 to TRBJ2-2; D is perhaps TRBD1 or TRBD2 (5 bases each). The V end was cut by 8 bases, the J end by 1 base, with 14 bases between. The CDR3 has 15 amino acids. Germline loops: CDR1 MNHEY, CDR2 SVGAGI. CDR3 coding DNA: TGTGCCAGCGGGCCTACAGGACTGAACACCGGGGAGCTGTTTTTT. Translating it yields CASGPTGLNTGELFF.

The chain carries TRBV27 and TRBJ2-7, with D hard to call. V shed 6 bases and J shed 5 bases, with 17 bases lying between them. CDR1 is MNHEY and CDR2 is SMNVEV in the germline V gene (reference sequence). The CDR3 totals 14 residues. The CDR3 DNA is TGTGCCAGCAGCCCCTCATTTAGTAGCCACGAGCAGTACTTC. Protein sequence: CASSPSFSSHEQYF.

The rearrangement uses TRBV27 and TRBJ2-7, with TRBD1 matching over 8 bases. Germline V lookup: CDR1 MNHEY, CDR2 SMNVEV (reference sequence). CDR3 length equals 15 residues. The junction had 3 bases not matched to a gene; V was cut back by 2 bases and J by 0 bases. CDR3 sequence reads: CASSLRTGSSYEQYF. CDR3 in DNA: TGTGCCAGCAGTTTACGGACAGGGAGCTCCTACGAGCAGTACTTC.

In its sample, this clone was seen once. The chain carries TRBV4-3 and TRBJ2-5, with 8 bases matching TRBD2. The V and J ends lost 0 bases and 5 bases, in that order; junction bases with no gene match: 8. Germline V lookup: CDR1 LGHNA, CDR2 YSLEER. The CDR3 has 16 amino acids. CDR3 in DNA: TGCGCCAGCAGCCAAGATCCGGCGGGAGGCGGGGAGACCCAGTACTTC. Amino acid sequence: CASSQDPAGGGETQYF.

The CDR3 nucleotides read TGCGCCAGCAGCCAAGGGATCTTAGGGGATGAGCAGTTCTTC. Its protein is CASSQGILGDEQFF. V gene TRBV4-1 combines with J gene TRBJ2-1; D is perhaps TRBD1 (5 bases). This CDR3 is built from 14 residues. The germline gives CDR1 MGHRA, CDR2 YSYEKL. Trimming shortened V by 1 base and J by 8 bases, and 12 bases separated the two germline ends.

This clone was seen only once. CDR3 in amino acids: CASSVGRAGDEKLFF. The CDR3 DNA follows: TGTGCCAGCAGTGTAGGGAGGGCGGGAGATGAAAAACTGTTTTTT. J is TRBJ1-4 and V is TRBV28, with D unclear. There are 15 residues in the CDR3. Germline V CDR1 and CDR2: MDHEN, SYDVKM. The V and J ends lost 5 bases and 6 bases respectively, with 16 bases between them. The complete variable domain, with remaining parts taken from reference TRBV28 and TRBJ1-4, reads DVKVTQSSRYLVKRTGEKVFLECVQDMDHENMFWYRQDPGLGLRLIYFSYDVKMKEKGDIPEGYSVSREKKERFSLILESASTNQTSMYLCASSVGRAGDEKLFFGSGTQLSVL.

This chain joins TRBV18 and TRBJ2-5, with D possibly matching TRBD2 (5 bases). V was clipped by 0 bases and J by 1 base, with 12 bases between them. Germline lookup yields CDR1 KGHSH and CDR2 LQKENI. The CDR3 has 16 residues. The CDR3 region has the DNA TGTGCCAGCTCACCACCCTTCTCTGGGAGCCAAGAGACCCAGTACTTC. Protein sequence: CASSPPFSGSQETQYF.

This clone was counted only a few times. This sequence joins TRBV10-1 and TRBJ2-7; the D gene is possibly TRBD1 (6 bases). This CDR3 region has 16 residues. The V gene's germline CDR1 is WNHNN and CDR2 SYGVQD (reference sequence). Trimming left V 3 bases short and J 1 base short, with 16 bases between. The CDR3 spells CASSEKGQGFSYEQYF. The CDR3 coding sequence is TGCGCCAGCAGTGAAAAGGGTCAGGGGTTTTCCTACGAGCAGTACTTC.